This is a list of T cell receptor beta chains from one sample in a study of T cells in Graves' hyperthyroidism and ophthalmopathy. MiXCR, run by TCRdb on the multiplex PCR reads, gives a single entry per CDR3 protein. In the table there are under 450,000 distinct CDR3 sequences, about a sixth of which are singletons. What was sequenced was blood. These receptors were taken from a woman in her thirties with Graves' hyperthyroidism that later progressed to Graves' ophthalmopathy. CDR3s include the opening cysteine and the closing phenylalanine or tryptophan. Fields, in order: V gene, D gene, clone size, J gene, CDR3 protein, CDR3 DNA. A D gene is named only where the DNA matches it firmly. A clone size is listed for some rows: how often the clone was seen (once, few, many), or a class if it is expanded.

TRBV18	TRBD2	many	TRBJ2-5	CASSPRPGLAGQETQYF	TGTGCCAGCTCACCACGCCCGGGACTAGCGGGGCAAGAGACCCAGTACTTC
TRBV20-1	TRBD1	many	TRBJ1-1	CSAPGTDYFNTEAFF	TGCAGTGCCCCCGGGACAGATTATTTCAACACTGAAGCTTTCTTT
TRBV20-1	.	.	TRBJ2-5	CSAREPVPQETQYF	TGCAGTGCTAGAGAACCGGTCCCGCAAGAGACCCAGTACTTC
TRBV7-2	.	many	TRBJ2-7	CASSLGIGADEQYF	TGTGCCAGCAGCTTAGGGATAGGGGCGGACGAGCAGTACTTC
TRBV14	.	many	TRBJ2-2	CASSQGGTTTGELFF	TGTGCCAGCAGCCAAGGAGGGACAACCACCGGGGAGCTGTTTTTT
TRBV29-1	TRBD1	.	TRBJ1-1	CSVERTGPTEAFF	TGCAGCGTTGAGCGGACAGGGCCCACTGAAGCTTTCTTT
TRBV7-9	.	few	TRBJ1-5	CASSPWVGGLPQPQHF	TGTGCCAGCAGCCCTTGGGTGGGGGGGCTACCTCAGCCCCAGCATTTT
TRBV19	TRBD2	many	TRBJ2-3	CASSPAGLAGGVETDTQYF	TGTGCCAGCTCCCCCGCGGGACTAGCGGGAGGAGTTGAAACAGATACGCAGTATTTT
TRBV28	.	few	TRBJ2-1	CASRGGPRLNEQFF	TGTGCCAGCCGGGGCGGCCCAAGACTCAATGAGCAGTTCTTC
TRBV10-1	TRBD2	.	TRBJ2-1	CASSGNSGINEQFF	TGCGCCAGCAGTGGTAATAGCGGGATAAATGAGCAGTTCTTC
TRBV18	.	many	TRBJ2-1	CASSPKVQGNEQFF	TGTGCCAGCTCACCCAAAGTACAGGGCAATGAGCAGTTCTTC
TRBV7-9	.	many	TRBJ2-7	CASSPTGYEQYF	TGTGCCAGCAGTCCTACGGGATACGAGCAGTACTTC
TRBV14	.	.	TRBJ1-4	CASSQDPDTYATNEKLFF	TGTGCCAGCAGCCAAGATCCGGACACCTATGCAACTAATGAAAAACTGTTTTTT
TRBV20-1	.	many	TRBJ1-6	CSARIWGITNSPLHF	TGCAGTGCTAGAATCTGGGGGATAACTAATTCACCCCTCCACTTT
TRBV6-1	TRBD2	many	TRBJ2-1	CASRLAAGNEQFF	TGTGCCAGCAGACTAGCGGCAGGCAATGAGCAGTTCTTC
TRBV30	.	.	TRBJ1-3	CAWGTTGTGNTIYF	TGTGCCTGGGGTACTACAGGGACTGGAAACACCATATATTTT
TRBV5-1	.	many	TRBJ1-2	CASSLAPGYTF	TGCGCCAGCAGCTTGGCGCCCGGCTACACCTTC
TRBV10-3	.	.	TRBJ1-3	CAGLMASGNTIYF	TGTGCCGGCCTAATGGCCTCTGGAAACACCATATATTTT
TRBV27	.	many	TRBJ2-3	CASSSGFGTDTQYF	TGTGCCAGCAGTTCCGGGTTTGGAACAGATACGCAGTATTTT
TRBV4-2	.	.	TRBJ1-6	CASSQDYEEIYSPLHF	TGTGCCAGCAGCCAAGATTACGAAGAGATCTATTCACCCCTCCACTTT
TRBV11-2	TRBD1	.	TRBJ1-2	CASSLNSGTGGYGYTF	TGTGCCAGCAGCTTAAACTCCGGGACAGGGGGATACGGCTACACCTTC
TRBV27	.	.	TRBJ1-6	CASSFYNSPPHF	TGTGCCAGCAGTTTCTATAATTCACCCCCCCACTTT
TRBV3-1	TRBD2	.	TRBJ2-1	CASSFPSGGASEQFF	TGTGCCAGCAGCTTCCCAAGCGGGGGGGCCAGTGAGCAGTTCTTC
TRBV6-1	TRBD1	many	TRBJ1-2	CASSEQTGNYGYTF	TGTGCCAGCAGTGAACAGACAGGGAACTATGGCTACACCTTC
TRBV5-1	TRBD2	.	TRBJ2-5	CASSVGLAGGLETQYF	TGCGCCAGCAGCGTGGGACTAGCGGGGGGGTTGGAGACCCAGTACTTC
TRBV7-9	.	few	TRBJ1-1	CASSVLIEGDWSEAFF	TGTGCCAGCAGCGTACTCATTGAAGGGGATTGGAGTGAAGCTTTCTTT
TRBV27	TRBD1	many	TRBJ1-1	CASSTGASDTEAFF	TGTGCCAGCAGCACAGGGGCCTCGGACACTGAAGCTTTCTTT
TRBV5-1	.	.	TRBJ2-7	CASSLAGRGIDEQYF	TGCGCCAGCAGCTTGGCCGGTCGGGGAATCGACGAGCAGTACTTC
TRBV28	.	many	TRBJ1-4	CASSSSSGGKLFF	TGTGCCAGCAGTAGCAGTTCGGGGGGAAAACTGTTTTTT
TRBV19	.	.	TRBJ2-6	CASRPTPGHKSGANVLTF	TGTGCCAGTAGACCAACACCGGGACACAAATCTGGGGCCAACGTCCTGACTTTC
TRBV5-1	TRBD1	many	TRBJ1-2	CASSSTFTGLGQGEGYTF	TGCGCCAGCAGCTCGACGTTCACCGGATTAGGACAGGGGGAAGGCTACACCTTC
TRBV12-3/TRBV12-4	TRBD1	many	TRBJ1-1	CASSLRPQGMNTEAFF	TGTGCCAGCAGTTTACGCCCACAGGGGATGAACACTGAAGCTTTCTTT
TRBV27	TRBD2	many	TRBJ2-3	CASSTGQAGGHTDTQYF	TGTGCCAGCAGTACGGGACAAGCGGGGGGGCACACAGATACGCAGTATTTT
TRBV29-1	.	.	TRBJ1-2	CSVEDGTGYTF	TGCAGCGTTGAGGACGGGACCGGCTACACCTTC
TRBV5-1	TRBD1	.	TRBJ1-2	CASSSGQPFITTGGYTF	TGCGCCAGCAGCTCGGGACAGCCCTTTATAACCACCGGGGGCTACACCTTC
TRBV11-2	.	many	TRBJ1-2	CASSLVVGSDGYTF	TGTGCCAGCAGCTTAGTAGTGGGGTCCGATGGCTACACCTTC
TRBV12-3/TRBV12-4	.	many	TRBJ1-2	CASRRDPDGGYTF	TGTGCCAGCAGGCGGGACCCCGACGGAGGCTACACCTTC
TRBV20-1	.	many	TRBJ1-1	CSARGGGGTEAFF	TGCAGTGCTAGAGGTGGGGGGGGCACTGAAGCTTTCTTT
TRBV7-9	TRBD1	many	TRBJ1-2	CASSFRDRDGYTF	TGTGCCAGCAGCTTCCGGGACAGGGATGGCTACACCTTC
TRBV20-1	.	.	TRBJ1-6	CNARASHRGNNSPLHF	TGCAATGCTAGAGCGTCTCACCGTGGGAATAATTCACCCCTCCACTTT
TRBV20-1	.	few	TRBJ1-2	CSARDTDASFYGYTF	TGCAGTGCTAGAGACACCGACGCCAGCTTCTATGGCTACACCTTC
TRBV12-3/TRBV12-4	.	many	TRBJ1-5	CASRLTGYSNQPQHF	TGTGCCAGCAGACTAACAGGTTATAGCAATCAGCCCCAGCATTTT
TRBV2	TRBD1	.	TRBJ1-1	CASGTGGTEAFF	TGTGCCAGCGGTACAGGGGGCACTGAAGCTTTCTTT
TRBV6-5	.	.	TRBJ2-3	CASSYYPGGSGGNTQYF	TGTGCCAGCAGTTACTACCCCGGGGGTAGCGGAGGTAATACGCAGTATTTT
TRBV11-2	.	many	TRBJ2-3	CASSPLVGVADTQYF	TGTGCCAGCAGCCCCCTAGTGGGGGTCGCAGATACGCAGTATTTT
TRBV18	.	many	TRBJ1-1	CASSPAGGNTEAFF	TGTGCCAGCTCACCGGCCGGGGGGAACACTGAAGCTTTCTTT
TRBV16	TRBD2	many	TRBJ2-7	CASSETYSGSTNEQYF	TGTGCCAGCAGCGAGACCTATAGCGGGAGCACAAACGAGCAGTACTTC
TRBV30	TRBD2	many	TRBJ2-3	CALTSGGSTDTQYF	TGTGCCTTGACTAGCGGGGGGTCCACAGATACGCAGTATTTT
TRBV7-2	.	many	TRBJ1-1	CASSSLGVGTEAFF	TGTGCCAGCAGCTCCCTTGGGGTTGGGACTGAAGCTTTCTTT
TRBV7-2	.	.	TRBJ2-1	CASSFYRRADEQFF	TGTGCCAGCAGCTTTTACCGCCGGGCGGATGAGCAGTTCTTC
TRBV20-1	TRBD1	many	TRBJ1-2	CSARDREGANYGYTF	TGCAGTGCTAGAGATCGGGAGGGGGCGAACTATGGCTACACCTTC
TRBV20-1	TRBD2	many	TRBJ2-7	CSATGNSGDVYEQYF	TGCAGTGCGACGGGGAATAGCGGGGACGTCTACGAGCAGTACTTC
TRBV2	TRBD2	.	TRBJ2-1	CASSGTSGLYEQFF	TGTGCCAGCAGTGGGACTAGCGGCCTCTATGAGCAGTTCTTC
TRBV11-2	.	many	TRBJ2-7	CASSPPIGMLSYEQYF	TGTGCCAGCAGCCCCCCAATCGGTATGCTCTCCTACGAGCAGTACTTC
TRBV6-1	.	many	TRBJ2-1	CASSEGAPPGNEQFF	TGTGCCAGCAGTGAAGGGGCTCCCCCGGGCAATGAGCAGTTCTTC